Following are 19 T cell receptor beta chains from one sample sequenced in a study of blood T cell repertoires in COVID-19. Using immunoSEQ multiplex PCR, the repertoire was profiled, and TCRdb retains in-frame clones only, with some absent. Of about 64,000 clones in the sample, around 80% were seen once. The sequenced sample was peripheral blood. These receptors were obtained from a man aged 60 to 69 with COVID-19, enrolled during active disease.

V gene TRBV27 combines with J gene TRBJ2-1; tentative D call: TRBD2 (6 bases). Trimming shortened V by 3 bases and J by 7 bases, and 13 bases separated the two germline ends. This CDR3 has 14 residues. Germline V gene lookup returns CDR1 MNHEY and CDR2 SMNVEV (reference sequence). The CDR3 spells CASSFLGSANEQFF. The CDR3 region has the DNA TGTGCCAGCAGTTTCCTCGGGAGTGCGAATGAGCAGTTCTTC.

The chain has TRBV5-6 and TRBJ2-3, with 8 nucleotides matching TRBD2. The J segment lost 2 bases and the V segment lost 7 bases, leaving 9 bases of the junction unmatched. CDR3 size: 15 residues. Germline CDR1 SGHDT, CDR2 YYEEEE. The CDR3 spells CASGQAGGPTDTQYF. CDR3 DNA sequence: TGTGCCAGCGGTCAGGCGGGGGGACCCACAGATACGCAGTATTTT. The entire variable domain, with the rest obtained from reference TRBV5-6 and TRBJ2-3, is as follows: DAGVTQSPTHLIKTRGQQVTLRCSPKSGHDTVSWYQQALGQGPQFIFQYYEEEERQRGNFPDRFSGHQFPNYSSELNVNALLLGDSALYLCASGQAGGPTDTQYFGPGTRLTVL.

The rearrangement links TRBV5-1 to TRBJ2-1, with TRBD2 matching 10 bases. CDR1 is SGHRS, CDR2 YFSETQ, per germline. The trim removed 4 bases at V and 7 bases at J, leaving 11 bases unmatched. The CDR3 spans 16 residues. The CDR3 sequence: CASSPRSSGRRNEQFF. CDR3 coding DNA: TGCGCCAGCAGCCCGAGGTCTAGCGGGAGAAGGAATGAGCAGTTCTTC.

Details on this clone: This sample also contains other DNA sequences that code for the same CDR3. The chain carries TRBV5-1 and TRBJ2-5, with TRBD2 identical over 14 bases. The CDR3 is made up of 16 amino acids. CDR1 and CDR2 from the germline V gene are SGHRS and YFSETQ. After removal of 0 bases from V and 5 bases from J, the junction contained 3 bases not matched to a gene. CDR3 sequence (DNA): TGCGCCAGCAGCTTGGGACTAGCGGGAGGGTCTGAGACCCAGTACTTC. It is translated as CASSLGLAGGSETQYF.

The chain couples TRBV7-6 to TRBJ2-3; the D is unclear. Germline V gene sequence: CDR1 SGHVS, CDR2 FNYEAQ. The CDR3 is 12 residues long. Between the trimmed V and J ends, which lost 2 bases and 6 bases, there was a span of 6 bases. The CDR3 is CASSLTRDTQYF. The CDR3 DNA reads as TGTGCCAGCAGCTTAACGCGGGATACGCAGTATTTT.

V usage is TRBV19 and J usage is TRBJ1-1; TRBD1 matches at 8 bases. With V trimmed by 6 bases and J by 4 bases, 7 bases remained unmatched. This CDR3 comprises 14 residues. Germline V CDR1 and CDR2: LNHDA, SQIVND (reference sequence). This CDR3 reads CASSTGGGGTEAFF. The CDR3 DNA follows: TGTGCCAGTAGCACAGGGGGAGGTGGCACTGAAGCTTTCTTT.

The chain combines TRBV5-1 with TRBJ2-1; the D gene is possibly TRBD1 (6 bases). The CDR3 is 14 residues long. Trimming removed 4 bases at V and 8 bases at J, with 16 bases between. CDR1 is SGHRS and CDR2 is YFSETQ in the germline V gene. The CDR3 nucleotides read TGCGCCAGCAGCGCCGGACAGTTTCTGGATGAGCAGTTCTTC. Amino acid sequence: CASSAGQFLDEQFF.

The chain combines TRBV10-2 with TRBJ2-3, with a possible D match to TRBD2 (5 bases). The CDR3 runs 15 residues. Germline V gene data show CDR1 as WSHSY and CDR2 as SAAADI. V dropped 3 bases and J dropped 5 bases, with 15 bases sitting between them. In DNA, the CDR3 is TGCGCCAGCAGTGACACGGCGCTAGCAGAAGATACGCAGTATTTT. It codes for CASSDTALAEDTQYF.

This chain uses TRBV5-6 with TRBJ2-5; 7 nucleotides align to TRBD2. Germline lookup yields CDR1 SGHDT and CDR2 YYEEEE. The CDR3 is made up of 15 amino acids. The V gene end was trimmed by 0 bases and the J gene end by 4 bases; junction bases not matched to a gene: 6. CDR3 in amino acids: CASSLARRERETQYF. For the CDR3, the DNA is TGTGCCAGCAGCTTGGCCCGGCGGGAGCGAGAGACCCAGTACTTC.

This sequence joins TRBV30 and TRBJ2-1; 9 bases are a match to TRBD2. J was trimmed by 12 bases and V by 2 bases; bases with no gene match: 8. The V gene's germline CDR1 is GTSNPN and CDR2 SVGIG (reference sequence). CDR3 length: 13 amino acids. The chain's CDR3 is CAWSPPRLAVQFF. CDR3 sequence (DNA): TGTGCCTGGAGTCCCCCCCGACTAGCGGTGCAGTTCTTC. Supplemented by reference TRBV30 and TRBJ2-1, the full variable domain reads SQTIHQWPATLVQPVGSPLSLECTVEGTSNPNLYWYRQAAGRGLQLLFYSVGIGQISSEVPQNLSASRPQDRQFILSSKKLLLSDSGFYLCAWSPPRLAVQFFGPGTRLTVL.

The CDR3 DNA is TGTGCCATCAGGAGGGCAGCTAGGGAGGCCAACAATGAGCAGTTCTTC. This codes for CAIRRAAREANNEQFF. This chain joins TRBV10-3 and TRBJ2-1; D is possibly TRBD2 (6 bases). CDR1 is ENHRY, CDR2 SYGVKD, per germline. This CDR3 is 16 amino acids long. V was shortened by 6 bases and J by 5 bases, with 20 bases between the two germline ends.

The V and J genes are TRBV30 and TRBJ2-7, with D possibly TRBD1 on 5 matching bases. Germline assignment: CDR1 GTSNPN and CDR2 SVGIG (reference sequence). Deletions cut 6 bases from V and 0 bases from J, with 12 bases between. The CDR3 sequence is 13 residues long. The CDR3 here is CACTTGTSYEQYF. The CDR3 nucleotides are TGTGCCTGCACAACAGGTACCTCCTACGAGCAGTACTTC.

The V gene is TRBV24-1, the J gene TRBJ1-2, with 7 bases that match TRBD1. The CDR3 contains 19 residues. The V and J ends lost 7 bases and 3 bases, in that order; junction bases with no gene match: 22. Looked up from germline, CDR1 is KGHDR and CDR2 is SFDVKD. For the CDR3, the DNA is TGTGCCACCAGCAACGTCTTAGGGGACAGAAACTCCAAGTACTATGGCTACACCTTC. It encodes CATSNVLGDRNSKYYGYTF.

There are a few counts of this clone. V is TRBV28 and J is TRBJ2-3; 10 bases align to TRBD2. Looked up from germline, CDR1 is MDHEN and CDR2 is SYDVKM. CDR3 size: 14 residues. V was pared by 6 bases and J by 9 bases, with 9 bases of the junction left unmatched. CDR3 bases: TGTGCCAGCAGCCCTCTAGCGGGAGAGCAGACGCAGTATTTT. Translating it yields CASSPLAGEQTQYF.

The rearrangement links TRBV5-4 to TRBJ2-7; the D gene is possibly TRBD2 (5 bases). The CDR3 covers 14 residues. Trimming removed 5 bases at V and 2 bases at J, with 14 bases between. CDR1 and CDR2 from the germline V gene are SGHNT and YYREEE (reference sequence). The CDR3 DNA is TGTGCCAGCAGTCGAGGACTGGATACCTACGAGCAGTACTTC. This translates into CASSRGLDTYEQYF.

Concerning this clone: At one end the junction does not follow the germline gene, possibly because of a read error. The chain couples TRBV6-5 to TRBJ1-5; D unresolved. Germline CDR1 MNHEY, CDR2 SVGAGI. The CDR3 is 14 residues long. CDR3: CASSDSMGDKPQHF. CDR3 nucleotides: TGTGCCAGCAGTGACTCAATGGGTGACAAGCCCCAGCATTTT.

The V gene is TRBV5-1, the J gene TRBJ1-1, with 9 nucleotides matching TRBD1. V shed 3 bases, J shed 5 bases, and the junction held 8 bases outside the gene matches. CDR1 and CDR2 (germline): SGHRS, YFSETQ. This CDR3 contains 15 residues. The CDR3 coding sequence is TGCGCCAGCAGCTCACACGGACAGGGGCCGACTGAAGCTTTCTTT. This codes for CASSSHGQGPTEAFF.

The CDR3 loop is CSVSPSGDNNEQFF. CDR3 DNA: TGCAGCGTCTCCCCTAGCGGAGATAATAATGAGCAGTTCTTC. The chain carries TRBV29-1 and TRBJ2-1, with TRBD2 matching 7 bases. The CDR3 sequence is 14 residues long. Germline-derived CDR1 and CDR2 are SQVTM and ANQGSEA. V trimming: 6 bases; J trimming: 7 bases; junction bases outside the gene matches: 12.

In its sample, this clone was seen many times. As DNA, the CDR3 is TGTGCCAGCGACGAGGGTATGAACACCGGGGAGCTGTTTTTT. This translates into CASDEGMNTGELFF. This rearrangement joins TRBV5-6 to TRBJ2-2; tentative D call: TRBD2 (5 bases). The V end lost 7 bases, the J end lost 1 base, and 11 bases lay between the germline ends. The CDR3 length is 14 residues. Germline V gene sequence: CDR1 SGHDT, CDR2 YYEEEE. The full variable domain, its missing parts supplied by reference TRBV5-6 and TRBJ2-2, is DAGVTQSPTHLIKTRGQQVTLRCSPKSGHDTVSWYQQALGQGPQFIFQYYEEEERQRGNFPDRFSGHQFPNYSSELNVNALLLGDSALYLCASDEGMNTGELFFGEGSRLTVL.